These T cell receptor beta chains were read from a single sample in a study of cytomegalovirus exposure and HLA in healthy donors. Libraries were prepared by immunoSEQ multiplex PCR; TCRdb keeps only in-frame clonotypes and omits some of them. Among under 300,000 clones listed, roughly 85% were seen once. Source material: PBMCs. The receptors come from a young woman in good health and CMV-seronegative. Both conserved end residues are part of each CDR3. A D gene is named only where the DNA matches it firmly. Size is omitted from some rows. Given values are once, few, many or a class for expanded clones.

length	size	V	J	D	DNA	CDR3
16	-	TRBV11-2	TRBJ2-7	-	TGTGCCAGCAGCTTAGTTTGGGCCCCCGGTGGTGGCGAGCAGTACTTC	CASSLVWAPGGGEQYF
14	-	TRBV27	TRBJ2-7	-	TGTGCCAGCAAAGGCGCGGTGAACTCCTACGAGCAGTACTTC	CASKGAVNSYEQYF
13	few	TRBV14	TRBJ2-7	-	TGTGCCAGCAGCCGCGAAGCAGGCTACGAGCAGTACTTC	CASSREAGYEQYF
18	-	TRBV4-1	TRBJ2-7	TRBD2	TGCGCCAGCAGCCAAGATCGGGGACTAGCGGGCCTCACCTACGAGCAGTACTTC	CASSQDRGLAGLTYEQYF
15	-	TRBV10-1	TRBJ2-1	TRBD2	TGCGCCAGCTCCTTAGCGGGAGGGCCCTACAATGAGCAGTTCTTC	CASSLAGGPYNEQFF
15	few	TRBV25-1	TRBJ2-1	TRBD2	TGTGCCAGCATAGGGCCTGCGGGGGGATACAATGAGCAGTTCTTC	CASIGPAGGYNEQFF
11	-	TRBV30	TRBJ1-4	-	TGTGCCTGGAGTGACGGTCAAAAACTGTTTTTT	CAWSDGQKLFF
15	-	TRBV6-5	TRBJ1-6	-	TGTGCCAGCAGTCGATCAGGGACTGCCTATTCACCCCTCCACTTT	CASSRSGTAYSPLHF
13	-	TRBV5-1	TRBJ2-3	-	TGCGCCAGCAGCTTGTTCTCCGCAGATACGCAGTATTTT	CASSLFSADTQYF
16	-	TRBV6-5	TRBJ1-1	-	TGTGCCAGCAGTTACTCGGTGCGGGGTCGAAGCACTGAAGCTTTCTTT	CASSYSVRGRSTEAFF
13	-	TRBV25-1	TRBJ2-7	-	TGTGCCAGCAGTGGGCCAGGACACTACGAGCAGTACTTC	CASSGPGHYEQYF
15	-	TRBV6-4	TRBJ2-1	TRBD2	TGTGCCAGCAGTGACCCGTCTAGCGGATCCAATGAGCAGTTCTTC	CASSDPSSGSNEQFF
14	-	TRBV28	TRBJ2-7	TRBD2	TGTGCCAGCAGTTTACTAGCGGGAAGCTACGAGCAGTACTTC	CASSLLAGSYEQYF
14	-	TRBV2	TRBJ2-2	TRBD1	TGTGCCAGCAGGGGACAGGGCGACACCGGGGAGCTGTTTTTT	CASRGQGDTGELFF
12	few	TRBV7-2	TRBJ1-1	-	TGTGCCAGCAGCTTAGGTGAAGGAGTAGCTTTCTTT	CASSLGEGVAFF
17	-	TRBV28	TRBJ1-1	-	TGTGCCAGCAGTTTGGGGCAGGGAGGTCTTTGGAACACTGAAGCTTTCTTT	CASSLGQGGLWNTEAFF
15	-	TRBV4-2	TRBJ2-7	TRBD2	TGTGCCAGCAGCCGTATGGAGCGGGGAGGGGACGAGCAGTACTTC	CASSRMERGGDEQYF
12	-	TRBV5-1	TRBJ1-2	TRBD1	TGCGCCAGCAGCTATAACAGGGGCGGCTACACCTTC	CASSYNRGGYTF
15	-	TRBV5-1	TRBJ2-1	-	TGCGCCAGCAGTCTGCTGCGGGACTCCTACAATGAGCAGTTCTTC	CASSLLRDSYNEQFF
15	-	TRBV4-3	TRBJ1-4	TRBD1	TGCGCCAGCAGCCCTGGGACAGGATTTAATGAAAAACTGTTTTTT	CASSPGTGFNEKLFF
14	many	TRBV27	TRBJ1-2	-	TGTGCCAGCAGCCCCGCAGTGGGGGGCTATGGCTACACCTTC	CASSPAVGGYGYTF
16	-	TRBV2	TRBJ2-6	TRBD1	TGTGCCAGCAGTTGGACAGGGGGCTCTGGGGCCAACGTCCTGACTTTC	CASSWTGGSGANVLTF
15	-	TRBV6-5	TRBJ1-2	TRBD1	TGTGCCAGCAGTTACAGACAGGGGCCTAACTATGGCTACACCTTC	CASSYRQGPNYGYTF
15	many	TRBV7-2	TRBJ1-5	-	TGTGCCAGCAGCTTAGGAGGCTATAGCAATCAGCCCCAGCATTTT	CASSLGGYSNQPQHF
15	-	TRBV5-5	TRBJ1-5	-	TGTGCCAGCAGCCGCCTCCGGGACACCTCGCAGCCCCAGCATTTT	CASSRLRDTSQPQHF
14	-	TRBV13	TRBJ1-1	-	TGTGCCAGCGGACTCCGGGCTTCGGACACTGAAGCTTTCTTT	CASGLRASDTEAFF
17	-	TRBV7-3	TRBJ2-6	-	TGTGCCAGCAGCTTAACAGGTGGAGGAGCTGGGGCCAACGTCCTGACTTTC	CASSLTGGGAGANVLTF
13	-	TRBV30	TRBJ1-2	TRBD1	TGTGCCTGGAGTGCAGGGGGTGGCTATGGCTACACCTTC	CAWSAGGGYGYTF
13	-	TRBV30	TRBJ2-7	-	TGTGCCTGGAATTCGGGGATCTCGCTTGAGCAGTACTTC	CAWNSGISLEQYF
11	-	TRBV6-5	TRBJ2-5	-	TGTGCCAGCACCTACCAAGAGACCCAGTACTTC	CASTYQETQYF
17	-	TRBV29-1	TRBJ2-3	TRBD2	TGCAGCGTTGACGGATCCCTAGCGGGGGCCCGCACAGATACGCAGTATTTT	CSVDGSLAGARTDTQYF
15	-	TRBV25-1	TRBJ2-1	TRBD2	TGTGCCAGCACTGGACTAGCGGACTCCTACAATGAGCAGTTCTTC	CASTGLADSYNEQFF
13	-	TRBV29-1	TRBJ2-7	-	TGCAGCGTTTGGGGCAGTACGGCCTACGAGCAGTACTTC	CSVWGSTAYEQYF
14	-	TRBV29-1	TRBJ2-7	TRBD2	TGCAGCGTGACGGGACTAGCGGGACCATACGAGCAGTACTTC	CSVTGLAGPYEQYF
16	-	TRBV10-3	TRBJ1-4	TRBD1	TGTGCCATCAGTACAACTCGACAGGGACTCAATGAAAAACTGTTTTTT	CAISTTRQGLNEKLFF
15	-	TRBV6-5	TRBJ1-1	-	TGTGCCAGCAGTTACACGGGCGATGGGGGGGCTGAAGCTTTCTTT	CASSYTGDGGAEAFF
16	-	TRBV9	TRBJ2-3	-	TGTGCCAGCAGCGTAGGAAGGCTAGCCCTCACAGATACGCAGTATTTT	CASSVGRLALTDTQYF
12	few	TRBV19	TRBJ1-2	-	TGTGCCTCTATGTACCCCAACTATGGCTACACCTTC	CASMYPNYGYTF